The 4 T cell receptor beta chains below were found in one sample sequenced in a study of cytomegalovirus exposure and HLA in healthy donors. Primers: 60 Vbeta forward and 13 Jbeta reverse. Clones were read by immunoSEQ multiplex PCR, and TCRdb kept only the in-frame ones, dropping some. Here the sample spans over 95,000 clones, about 64% being singletons. Sequencing was done on a sample of PBMCs. These receptor sequences come from a man aged 18 to 30 in good health and CMV-seropositive.

This clone was seen a few times. The J gene is TRBJ2-5, the V gene TRBV7-2, with 7 nucleotides matching TRBD2. Trimming at V came to 8 bases and at J to 0 bases, leaving 15 bases not matched to a gene. The CDR3 is 17 residues long. Germline CDR1 reads SGHTA; CDR2 reads FQGNSA. This CDR3 is CASSLRGVGWNQETQYF. CDR3 nucleotides: TGTGCCAGCTCACTACGGGGGGTGGGGTGGAACCAAGAGACCCAGTACTTC.

The chain recombines TRBV9 with TRBJ1-2; 7 bases map to TRBD1. Germline CDR1 and CDR2: SGDLS and YYNGEE. The ends lost 2 bases at V and 6 bases at J; junction bases unmatched: 4. This CDR3 has 13 amino acids. As DNA, the CDR3 is TGTGCCAGCAGCGTGGGGACAGAGGATGGCTACACCTTC. Translating it yields CASSVGTEDGYTF.

The rearrangement uses TRBV28 and TRBJ1-2; tentative D call: TRBD1 (5 bases). V lost 10 bases and J 8 bases, leaving 17 bases between the germline ends. Germline CDR1 MDHEN, CDR2 SYDVKM. The CDR3 has 12 amino acids. CDR3 in amino acids: CATALQGGGYTF. CDR3 in DNA: TGTGCCACCGCCCTCCAGGGTGGGGGCTACACCTTC.

The rearrangement joins TRBV14 to TRBJ2-7; 12 bases align to TRBD2. Looked up from germline, CDR1 is SGHDN and CDR2 is FVKESK. The CDR3 extends over 15 amino acids. V lost 3 bases and J lost 3; bases outside the gene matches: 3. The chain's CDR3 is CASSHGLAGFYEQYF. DNA of the CDR3: TGTGCCAGCAGCCACGGACTAGCGGGGTTCTACGAGCAGTACTTC.